A single sample gave rise to the 30 T cell receptor beta chains below, sequenced in a study of blood T cell repertoires in COVID-19. Generated by immunoSEQ multiplex PCR, the TCRdb table keeps only in-frame clones and is missing some. The table lists over 250,000 clones, approximately 83% of them singletons, with roughly 15% in the top ten. The specimen sequenced was peripheral blood. These TCRs come from a human donor in a cohort sampled during active COVID-19.

This clone has more than one count but fewer than ten. The chain couples TRBV6-5 to TRBJ2-2; 9 bases are a match to TRBD1. The ends lost 4 bases at V and 5 bases at J; junction bases unmatched: 5. Looked up from germline, CDR1 is MNHEY and CDR2 is SVGAGI. This CDR3 contains 15 residues. The CDR3 bases are TGTGCCAGCAGTTGGGACAGGGCGGTTACCGGGGAGCTGTTTTTT. It is translated as CASSWDRAVTGELFF.

CDR3: CSVGGTKLEGNTGELFF. The CDR3 DNA sequence: TGCAGCGTTGGGGGGACTAAGTTGGAGGGGAACACCGGGGAGCTGTTTTTT. This chain connects TRBV29-1 to TRBJ2-2, with TRBD2 matching 7 bases. Germline CDR1 reads SQVTM; CDR2 reads ANQGSEA. CDR3 length equals 17 residues. V dropped 4 bases and J dropped 1; count of bases not matched to a gene: 12.

The chain joins TRBV19 to TRBJ1-5, with a tentative D call TRBD1 (5 bases). The length of the CDR3 is 14 residues. Per the germline V gene, CDR1 is LNHDA and CDR2 is SQIVND (reference sequence). With 6 bases removed from V and 2 bases from J, the gap between germline ends came to 11 bases. Here the CDR3 reads CASRSEGGNQPQHF. DNA of the CDR3: TGTGCCAGTAGGTCGGAAGGGGGCAATCAGCCCCAGCATTTT. The full variable domain, in which reference TRBV19 and TRBJ1-5 provide the parts outside the CDR3, is DGGITQSPKYLFRKEGQNVTLSCEQNLNHDAMYWYRQDPGQGLRLIYYSQIVNDFQKGDIAEGYSVSREKKESFPLTVTSAQKNPTAFYLCASRSEGGNQPQHFGDGTRLSIL.

This clone was found once. V is TRBV11-2 and J is TRBJ1-1; D is uncertain. Germline CDR1 SGHAT, CDR2 FQNNGV. CDR3 length: 17 residues. The germline V and J ends were trimmed by 4 bases and 0 bases, with 18 bases remaining between them. CDR3 sequence reads: CASSWVSPGRLNTEAFF. The CDR3 DNA reads as TGTGCCAGCAGCTGGGTCAGCCCGGGAAGGTTGAACACTGAAGCTTTCTTT.

This clone appeared a single time. The rearrangement links TRBV28 to TRBJ1-2; D is uncertain. Germline V gene sequence: CDR1 MDHEN, CDR2 SYDVKM. V dropped 8 bases and J dropped 5 bases, with 15 bases sitting between them. This CDR3 comprises 13 residues. The CDR3, as DNA: TGTGCCAGCGAACGAGGTGCCGTTTATGGCTACACCTTC. Residues: CASERGAVYGYTF.

The J gene is TRBJ2-3, the V gene TRBV5-6; TRBD2 agrees at 8 bases. The CDR3 runs 15 residues. Germline V gives CDR1 SGHDT, CDR2 YYEEEE. V lost 1 base to trimming and J lost 0 bases; unmatched junction nucleotides: 1. CDR3: CASSLPGGSTDTQYF. DNA of the CDR3: TGTGCCAGCAGCTTGCCGGGAGGGAGCACAGATACGCAGTATTTT.

The CDR3 sequence is CASSVEGAVSTDTQYF. CDR3 coding DNA: TGTGCCAGCAGTGTAGAGGGGGCGGTGAGCACAGATACGCAGTATTTT. The V gene is TRBV2, the J gene TRBJ2-3, with 7 bases lining up with TRBD1. This CDR3 has 16 residues. With V trimmed by 4 bases and J by 0 bases, 7 bases remained unmatched. Per the germline V gene, CDR1 is SNHLY and CDR2 is FYNNEI.

The chain uses TRBV12-3 or TRBV12-4 and TRBJ1-3; D perhaps matches TRBD1 (5 bases). V shed 8 bases and J shed 2 bases, with 7 bases lying between them. The CDR3 covers 12 residues. CDR3 protein: CASLQAGNTIYF. DNA of the CDR3: TGTGCCAGCCTACAGGCTGGAAACACCATATATTTT.

The chain employs TRBV5-6 and TRBJ2-7; TRBD1 is a possible D gene (6 bases). The germline V and J ends were trimmed by 2 bases and 6 bases, with 9 bases remaining between them. Germline CDR1 and CDR2: SGHDT and YYEEEE. There are 12 residues in the CDR3. CDR3 residues: CASSLRTAEQYF. DNA of the CDR3: TGTGCCAGCAGCTTAAGGACAGCCGAGCAGTACTTC.

V and J are TRBV9 and TRBJ2-7, with D possibly matching TRBD2 (5 bases). Germline values: CDR1 SGDLS, CDR2 YYNGEE. The CDR3 spans 13 residues. V shed 4 bases and J shed 6 bases, with 14 bases lying between them. The CDR3 DNA is TGTGCCAGCAGCTTCTCGCGAGGGTCCGAGCAGTACTTC. Its protein is CASSFSRGSEQYF.

This rearrangement joins TRBV2 to TRBJ2-2; 8 bases align to TRBD2. CDR1 and CDR2 from the germline V gene are SNHLY and FYNNEI. V was pared by 5 bases and J by 5 bases, with 4 bases of the junction left unmatched. The CDR3 is 14 residues long. CDR3 sequence (DNA): TGTGCCAGCAGTTCGGGAGGGAGGACCGGGGAGCTGTTTTTT. It encodes CASSSGGRTGELFF.

The chain recombines TRBV10-3 with TRBJ2-3; 14 bases map to TRBD2. The germline CDR1 and CDR2 sequences are ENHRY and SYGVKD. V shed 2 bases and J 6 bases; nucleotides not matched to a gene: 4. CDR3 length: 16 amino acids. CDR3 residues: CAISEAGTSGSDTQYF. CDR3 bases: TGTGCCATCAGTGAGGCCGGGACTAGCGGGAGCGATACGCAGTATTTT.

This sequence joins TRBV18 and TRBJ1-1, with a tentative D call TRBD1 (5 bases). CDR3 length: 15 residues. Trimming stripped 2 bases from V and 5 bases from J, with 15 bases between. Germline CDR1 and CDR2: KGHSH and LQKENI. The CDR3 protein is CASSPAFGPGTEAFF. In DNA form, the CDR3 reads TGTGCCAGCTCACCAGCGTTTGGGCCAGGGACTGAAGCTTTCTTT.

The V gene is TRBV7-9, the J gene TRBJ2-3; the D gene is possibly TRBD2 (6 bases). The germline V and J ends were trimmed by 5 bases and 4 bases, with 16 bases remaining between them. CDR1 is SEHNR, CDR2 FQNEAQ, per germline (reference sequence). CDR3 length: 15 residues. Here the CDR3 reads CASSVTSRSPDTQYF. CDR3 DNA: TGTGCCAGCAGCGTAACTAGCCGAAGTCCAGATACGCAGTATTTT.

This chain joins TRBV6-1 and TRBJ2-2; 8 nucleotides line up with TRBD2. The trim removed 2 bases at V and 6 bases at J, leaving 8 bases unmatched. CDR3 length: 16 residues. The germline gives CDR1 MNHNS, CDR2 SASEGT. The chain's CDR3 is CASSEYGRGGAGELFF. The CDR3 nucleotides are TGTGCCAGCAGTGAATACGGGAGGGGAGGGGCCGGGGAGCTGTTTTTT.

This clone appeared a few times. The chain couples TRBV27 to TRBJ1-1; 9 bases map to TRBD1. The germline V gene has CDR1 MNHEY and CDR2 SMNVEV (reference sequence). The J segment lost 5 bases and the V segment lost 7 bases, leaving 5 bases of the junction unmatched. The CDR3 runs to 13 residues. This chain's CDR3 is CASTSDRGTEAFF. The CDR3 region has the DNA TGTGCCAGCACCTCGGACAGGGGAACTGAAGCTTTCTTT.

The rearrangement joins TRBV18 to TRBJ2-7; TRBD2 might be the D (5 bases). The germline V gene encodes CDR1 KGHSH and CDR2 LQKENI. V lost 5 bases and J 7 bases, leaving 15 bases between the germline ends. This CDR3 is built from 13 residues. The CDR3 DNA reads TGTGCCAGCTCAAGGTCTGGGGAGAGGGAGCAGTACTTC. Translating gives CASSRSGEREQYF.

The chain couples TRBV7-2 to TRBJ2-7; the match to TRBD2 covers 8 bases. Trimming at V came to 6 bases and at J to 3 bases, leaving 4 bases not matched to a gene. Germline-derived CDR1 and CDR2 are SGHTA and FQGNSA. The CDR3 covers 13 residues. The CDR3: CASRQSGSYEQYF. The CDR3 region has the DNA TGTGCCAGCAGACAAAGCGGGAGCTACGAGCAGTACTTC.

J is TRBJ2-2 and V is TRBV12-3 or TRBV12-4, with D perhaps matching TRBD2 (6 bases). There are 13 residues in the CDR3. Trimming removed 5 bases from V and 5 bases from J, with 9 bases in between. CDR3 sequence reads: CASSIRGTGELFF. The CDR3 nucleotides are TGTGCCAGCAGTATTCGGGGGACCGGGGAGCTGTTTTTT.

The CDR3 sequence: CASSRDNAEQYF. The CDR3, as DNA: TGCGCCAGCAGCCGGGACAACGCCGAGCAGTACTTC. This rearrangement joins TRBV5-1 to TRBJ2-7; the D gene is possibly TRBD1 (6 bases). The V end lost 4 bases, the J end lost 6 bases, and 11 bases lay between the germline ends. CDR1 is SGHRS and CDR2 is YFSETQ in the germline V gene. The CDR3 is 12 residues long.

V gene TRBV4-1 combines with J gene TRBJ2-2; 8 nucleotides line up with TRBD1. The germline CDR1 and CDR2 sequences are MGHRA and YSYEKL. The CDR3 runs 18 residues. The junction had 8 bases not matched to a gene; V was cut back by 1 base and J by 1 base. The DNA for the CDR3 is TGCGCCAGCAGCCAAGGGGACAGGACCACCGTGAACACCGGGGAGCTGTTTTTT. It yields the protein CASSQGDRTTVNTGELFF.

As DNA, the CDR3 is TGCGCCAGCAGTCAATTTGCGAGGGAGTCGAGCAATCAGCCCCAGCATTTT. Its protein is CASSQFARESSNQPQHF. The J gene is TRBJ1-5, the V gene TRBV23-1; no clear D. TRBV23-1 is assigned to the ORF class and has an uncertain function. Trimming removed 1 base at V and 1 base at J, with 14 bases between. This CDR3 has 17 residues.

The V call is TRBV2, the J call TRBJ2-3; 10 positions agree with TRBD1. The CDR3 loop spans 12 amino acids. The germline V gene has CDR1 SNHLY and CDR2 FYNNEI. V lost 7 bases and J lost 15; bases outside the gene matches: 10. The CDR3 DNA reads as TGTGCCAGCAATCAGAGACAGGGGGCTTACTATTTT. Amino acids: CASNQRQGAYYF. Based on the CDR3 plus reference TRBV2 and TRBJ2-3, the full variable domain is EPEVTQTPSHQVTQMGQEVILRCVPISNHLYFYWYRQILGQKVEFLVSFYNNEISEKSEIFDDQFSVERPDGSNFTLKIRSTKLEDSAMYFCASNQRQGAYYFGPGTRLTVL.

This clone showed up just once. J is TRBJ2-1 and V is TRBV5-4, with D perhaps TRBD2 (6 bases). The CDR3 has 14 residues. V was trimmed by 5 bases and J by 8 bases, leaving 17 bases between them. Germline values: CDR1 SGHNT, CDR2 YYREEE (reference sequence). CDR3 sequence: CASRVGASADEQFF. CDR3 DNA sequence: TGTGCCAGCAGGGTTGGGGCTAGCGCGGATGAGCAGTTCTTC.

The chain joins TRBV10-2 to TRBJ2-7, with 9 bases fitting TRBD2. With V trimmed by 5 bases and J by 2 bases, 13 bases remained unmatched. The CDR3 has 17 residues. CDR1 is WSHSY and CDR2 is SAAADI in the germline V gene. CDR3 coding DNA: TGCGCCAGCAGTAGCGACCTCCTAGCGGGGCGAACCTACGAGCAGTACTTC. Its protein is CASSSDLLAGRTYEQYF.

The genes are TRBV30 and TRBJ2-7; 9 nucleotides match TRBD2. The CDR3 totals 13 residues. With 5 bases clipped from V and 2 bases from J, the junction kept 4 bases outside the gene matches. Germline assignment: CDR1 GTSNPN and CDR2 SVGIG (reference sequence). CDR3 region: CAWSTSGPYEQYF. CDR3 DNA: TGTGCCTGGTCGACTAGCGGACCCTACGAGCAGTACTTC.

The CDR3 region is CASSDSTVPRFF. The CDR3 DNA is TGTGCCAGCAGTGACTCGACAGTCCCTCGGTTCTTC. J is TRBJ2-1 and V is TRBV2; perhaps TRBD1 as D (5 bases). The CDR3 has 12 residues. Germline values: CDR1 SNHLY, CDR2 FYNNEI. The V end was cut by 3 bases, the J end by 15 bases, with 15 bases between.

The chain combines TRBV5-4 with TRBJ2-7; 9 bases are shared with TRBD2. V shed 2 bases, J shed 2 bases, and the junction held 2 bases outside the gene matches. CDR1 is SGHNT and CDR2 is YYREEE in the germline V gene (reference sequence). The CDR3 extends over 14 amino acids. The CDR3 bases are TGTGCCAGCAGCTTAGCGGGAGGAACCTACGAGCAGTACTTC. It codes for CASSLAGGTYEQYF.

This chain joins TRBV28 and TRBJ2-6; D is ambiguous. Trimming cost V 5 bases and J 2 bases, with 16 bases left between them. The length of the CDR3 is 17 residues. The germline CDR1 and CDR2 sequences are MDHEN and SYDVKM. For the CDR3, the DNA is TGTGCCAGCAGTCCCTCCTACGTGCGGCCTGGGGCCAACGTCCTGACTTTC. It is translated as CASSPSYVRPGANVLTF.

The chain joins TRBV7-2 to TRBJ2-7; 7 bases map to TRBD2. Germline CDR1 is SGHTA and CDR2 is FQGNSA. The J segment lost 3 bases and the V segment lost 0 bases, leaving 11 bases of the junction unmatched. The CDR3 runs to 17 residues. The CDR3 is CASSLAPYGLVYYEQYF. DNA for the CDR3: TGTGCCAGCAGCTTAGCGCCTTATGGACTAGTCTACTACGAGCAGTACTTC.